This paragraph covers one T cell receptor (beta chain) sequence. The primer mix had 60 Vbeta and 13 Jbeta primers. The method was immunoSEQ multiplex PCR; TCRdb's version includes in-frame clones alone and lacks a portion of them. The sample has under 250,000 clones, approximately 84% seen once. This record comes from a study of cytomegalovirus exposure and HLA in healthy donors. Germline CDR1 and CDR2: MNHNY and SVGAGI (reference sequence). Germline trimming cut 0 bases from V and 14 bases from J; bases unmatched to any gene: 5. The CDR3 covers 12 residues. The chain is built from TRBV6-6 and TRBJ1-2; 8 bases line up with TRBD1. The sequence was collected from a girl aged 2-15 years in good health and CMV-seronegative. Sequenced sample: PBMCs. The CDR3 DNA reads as TGTGCCAGCAGTTACTCGACAGGGGATGGTACCTTC. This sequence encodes CASSYSTGDGTF.